Listed below are T cell receptor beta chains from one sample, sequenced in a study of blood T cell repertoires in COVID-19. Clones were sequenced by immunoSEQ multiplex PCR, and TCRdb holds only the in-frame ones, with some missing. The table lists fewer than 250,000 clones, about nine tenths of them singletons, with around 2.6% in the top ten. The sample comprised PBMCs or T cells enriched from blood (not recorded which). These receptors originate from a woman younger than 45 with acute COVID-19. The CDR3 runs from the conserved cysteine through the conserved F or W. D genes are given only for firm matches. The size entry is marked missing in some rows and otherwise reads once, few, many or a size class.

>NA|TRBV12-3/TRBV12-4|TRBJ1-1|TRBD1
CASLIGQGEEAFF
TGTGCCAGCTTAATAGGACAGGGGGAGGAAGCTTTCTTT
>NA|TRBV3-1/TRBV3-2|TRBJ2-3|TRBD1
CASSQDLTGGFTDTQYF
TGTGCCAGCAGCCAAGATCTAACAGGGGGCTTCACAGATACGCAGTATTTT
>NA|TRBV4-2|TRBJ2-2|NA
CASSQDQAGELFF
TGTGCCAGCAGCCAAGATCAGGCCGGGGAGCTGTTTTTT
>NA|TRBV6-1|TRBJ1-2|NA
CASSEAPERGANYGYTF
TGTGCCAGCAGTGAAGCGCCGGAACGCGGAGCTAACTATGGCTACACCTTC
>NA|TRBV5-1|TRBJ2-5|TRBD1
CASKKLPGQDIYQETQYF
TGCGCCAGCAAAAAACTTCCGGGACAGGACATATACCAAGAGACCCAGTACTTC
>NA|TRBV11-3|TRBJ2-5|TRBD1
CASSFKSGQEYQETQYF
TGTGCCAGCAGCTTCAAATCGGGACAGGAGTACCAAGAGACCCAGTACTTC
>NA|TRBV9|TRBJ1-3|TRBD1
CASSVLGTDGNTIYF
TGTGCCAGCAGCGTCTTAGGGACAGACGGAAACACCATATATTTT
>NA|TRBV6-5|TRBJ1-4|TRBD1
CASSYMGTAGEKLFF
TGTGCCAGCAGTTACATGGGGACAGCCGGTGAAAAACTGTTTTTT
>once|TRBV6-1|TRBJ1-2|NA
CASSEAHHPGSTYGYTF
TGTGCCAGCAGTGAAGCCCACCATCCAGGGTCCACCTATGGCTACACCTTC
>NA|TRBV30|TRBJ2-7|TRBD1
CAWEPGQGNEQYF
TGTGCCTGGGAGCCGGGACAGGGGAATGAGCAGTACTTC
>NA|TRBV21-1|TRBJ2-3|NA
CASRLGQGATDTQYF
TGTGCCAGCCGACTAGGACAGGGGGCCACAGATACGCAGTATTTT
>NA|TRBV27|TRBJ2-7|NA
CASSPSPEREQYF
TGTGCCAGCAGTCCATCCCCCGAGCGCGAGCAGTACTTC
>few|TRBV27|TRBJ1-2|TRBD1
CASKTGAYGYTF
TGTGCCAGCAAGACAGGGGCCTATGGCTACACCTTC
>NA|TRBV7-2|TRBJ1-1|TRBD1
CASSVKQGARVEAFF
TGTGCCAGCAGCGTAAAACAGGGGGCAAGGGTTGAAGCTTTCTTT
>NA|TRBV2|TRBJ2-5|NA
CASSIKTQYF
TGTGCCAGCAGTATTAAGACCCAGTACTTC
>NA|TRBV6-2/TRBV6-3|TRBJ1-5|NA
CASSYPAGSDQPQHF
TGTGCCAGCAGTTACCCCGCAGGGTCAGATCAGCCCCAGCATTTT
>NA|TRBV7-2|TRBJ1-2|NA
CASSLPVDYGYTF
TGTGCCAGCAGCTTACCGGTGGACTATGGCTACACCTTC
>NA|TRBV5-6|TRBJ1-2|TRBD1
CASSLGQDYGYTF
TGTGCCAGCAGCCTAGGACAGGACTATGGCTACACCTTC
>NA|TRBV11-3|TRBJ2-1|TRBD2
CASATGGVYNEQFF
TGTGCCAGCGCCACGGGGGGGGTCTACAATGAGCAGTTCTTC
>NA|TRBV11-2|TRBJ2-3|NA
CASSLDGGDTQYF
TGTGCCAGCAGCTTAGATGGGGGGGATACGCAGTATTTT
>NA|TRBV7-2|TRBJ2-5|NA
CASSLAAGVGETQYF
TGTGCCAGCAGCTTGGCCGCAGGGGTTGGAGAGACCCAGTACTTC
>NA|TRBV30|TRBJ2-7|TRBD1
CAWRYTGAHEQYF
TGTGCCTGGAGATACACAGGGGCCCACGAGCAGTACTTC
>NA|TRBV19|TRBJ2-3|NA
CASSIVPPGRPPADTQYF
TGTGCCAGTAGTATAGTCCCTCCCGGTCGCCCACCCGCAGATACGCAGTATTTT
>NA|TRBV24-1|TRBJ2-1|TRBD2
CATSDTSGGLSEQFF
TGTGCCACCAGTGACACTAGCGGGGGGCTGAGTGAGCAGTTCTTC
>NA|TRBV19|TRBJ2-7|NA
CASSISRGTSTYEQYF
TGTGCCAGTAGTATATCCCGGGGAACTTCCACCTACGAGCAGTACTTC
>once|TRBV5-1|TRBJ2-2|NA
CASSLTGSNTGELFF
TGCGCCAGCAGCTTGACAGGTTCGAACACCGGGGAGCTGTTTTTT
>NA|TRBV5-1|TRBJ2-1|TRBD2
CASSLVAGGEAEQFF
TGCGCCAGCAGCTTGGTGGCGGGGGGGGAGGCTGAGCAGTTCTTC
>NA|TRBV25-1|TRBJ2-3|NA
CASSDMDSYTDTQYF
TGTGCCAGCAGTGATATGGACAGCTACACAGATACGCAGTATTTT
>NA|TRBV7-2|TRBJ1-2|TRBD1
CASSRGQRDYGYTF
TGTGCCAGCAGCAGGGGACAGAGGGACTATGGCTACACCTTC
>NA|TRBV29-1|TRBJ1-1|TRBD1
CSVSTGPTEAFF
TGCAGCGTGTCGACAGGGCCCACGGAAGCTTTCTTT
>NA|TRBV18|TRBJ2-2|NA
CASSPPPRETGELFF
TGTGCCAGCTCACCACCACCCAGGGAAACCGGGGAGCTGTTTTTT
>NA|TRBV30|TRBJ1-5|TRBD1
CAWRQGDSNQPQHF
TGTGCCTGGAGACAGGGGGATAGCAATCAGCCCCAGCATTTT
>NA|TRBV5-1|TRBJ1-3|NA
CASSLDLGLLPGNTIYF
TGCGCCAGCAGCTTGGACCTGGGACTTCTGCCTGGAAACACCATATATTTT
>NA|TRBV29-1|TRBJ2-1|TRBD1
CSVAPTPGQGYNEQFF
TGCAGCGTTGCCCCCACCCCTGGACAGGGGTACAATGAGCAGTTCTTC
>NA|TRBV27|TRBJ1-1|NA
CASSFTGNTEAFF
TGTGCCAGCAGTTTTACCGGGAACACTGAAGCTTTCTTT
>NA|TRBV12-3/TRBV12-4|TRBJ1-1|TRBD1
CASSRQGATEAFF
TGTGCCAGCAGTCGACAGGGGGCCACTGAAGCTTTCTTT
>once|TRBV5-1|TRBJ1-1|NA
CASKAGEHTEAFF
TGCGCCAGCAAGGCAGGGGAACACACTGAAGCTTTCTTT
>NA|TRBV5-4|TRBJ1-2|NA
CASSLAGGYTF
TGTGCCAGCAGCTTAGCGGGGGGCTACACCTTC
>NA|TRBV4-1|TRBJ1-4|NA
CASSQVKGITGVNEKLFF
TGCGCCAGCAGCCAAGTAAAGGGGATAACAGGAGTTAATGAAAAACTGTTTTTT
>NA|TRBV9|TRBJ1-4|TRBD1
CASSEGTGEAEKLFF
TGTGCCAGCAGCGAGGGGACAGGGGAGGCTGAAAAACTGTTTTTT
>once|TRBV30|TRBJ2-3|TRBD1
CAWSLTGTGLDTQYF
TGTGCCTGGAGTCTTACCGGGACAGGGTTGGATACGCAGTATTTT
>NA|TRBV13|TRBJ1-2|TRBD1
CASSLRPRGYSGYTF
TGTGCCAGCAGCTTACGGCCCAGGGGGTACTCTGGCTACACCTTC
>NA|TRBV12-3/TRBV12-4|TRBJ1-2|TRBD1
CASSSQGDYGYTF
TGTGCCAGCAGTTCGCAGGGGGACTATGGCTACACCTTC
>NA|TRBV9|TRBJ1-4|NA
CASTGADDEKLFF
TGTGCCAGCACAGGGGCAGATGATGAAAAACTGTTTTTT
>NA|TRBV19|TRBJ1-5|NA
CASSWGRGNQPQHF
TGTGCCAGTAGTTGGGGGCGAGGCAATCAGCCCCAGCATTTT
>NA|TRBV6-5|TRBJ2-4|TRBD2
CASRESGGENIQYF
TGTGCCAGCAGGGAGTCGGGGGGGGAAAACATTCAGTACTTC
>once|TRBV2|TRBJ2-7|TRBD1
CATNQGQGPYEQYF
TGTGCCACAAACCAGGGACAGGGGCCCTACGAGCAGTACTTC
>NA|TRBV6-5|TRBJ1-2|TRBD1
CASSLRTGDGYTF
TGTGCCAGCAGTTTGCGGACAGGGGATGGCTACACCTTC
>few|TRBV6-5|TRBJ2-7|NA
CASRTETRREQYF
TGTGCCAGCAGGACAGAAACGAGACGCGAGCAGTACTTC
>NA|TRBV4-1|TRBJ2-7|NA
CASSQPGATGFHEQYF
TGCGCCAGCAGCCAACCCGGCGCTACAGGGTTCCACGAGCAGTACTTC
>NA|TRBV14|TRBJ2-5|TRBD2
CASSPMRGRGGQETQYF
TGTGCCAGCAGCCCTATGCGGGGGAGAGGAGGGCAAGAGACCCAGTACTTC
>NA|TRBV5-1|TRBJ2-7|TRBD2
CASGPLAGGYEQYF
TGCGCCAGCGGCCCCCTAGCGGGGGGTTACGAGCAGTACTTC